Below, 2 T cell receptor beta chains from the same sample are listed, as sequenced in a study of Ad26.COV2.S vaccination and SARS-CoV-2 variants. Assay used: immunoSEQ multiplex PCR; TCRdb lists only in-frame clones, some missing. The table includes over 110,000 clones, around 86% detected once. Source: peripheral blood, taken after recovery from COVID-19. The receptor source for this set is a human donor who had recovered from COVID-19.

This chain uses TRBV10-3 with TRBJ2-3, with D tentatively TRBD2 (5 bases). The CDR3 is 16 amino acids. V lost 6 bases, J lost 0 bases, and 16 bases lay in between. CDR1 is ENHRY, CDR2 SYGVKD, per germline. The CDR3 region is CAISGLSSTSTDTQYF. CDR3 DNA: TGTGCCATCAGCGGCCTCTCTAGCACTAGCACAGATACGCAGTATTTT.

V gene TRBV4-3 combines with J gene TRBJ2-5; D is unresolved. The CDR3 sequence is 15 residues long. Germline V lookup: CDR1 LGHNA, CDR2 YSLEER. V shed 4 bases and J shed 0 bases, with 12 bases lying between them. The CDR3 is CASSPAWRNQETQYF. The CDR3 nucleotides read TGCGCCAGCAGCCCTGCCTGGCGAAACCAAGAGACCCAGTACTTC.